This T cell receptor beta chain derives from a study of T-cell reconstitution after alpha-beta-depleted transplantation in children. Many counts were recorded for this clonotype. The authors prepared the TCRbeta library with unique molecular identifiers. TCRdb re-analysed the PCR reads in MiXCR, keeping a single row per CDR3 protein. There are approximately 70,000 distinct CDR3 sequences in the sample; roughly 4.9% occur only once, and under 20% lies in the top ten. The CDR3 has 16 amino acids. CDR1 is SGHKS and CDR2 is YYEKEE in the germline V gene (reference sequence). V dropped 4 bases and J dropped 1 base, with 14 bases sitting between them.

V is TRBV5-5 and J is TRBJ1-4; no reliable D call. The clonotype comes from a boy under three years old who had a stem cell transplant for acute myeloid leukemia, so the T cells may come from the graft donor. The sequences come from PBMCs, mostly from graft donor cells, collected 180 days after TCRalphabeta/CD19-depleted stem cell transplant. CDR3 residues: CASSPIGRETNEKLFF. The CDR3, as DNA: TGTGCCAGCAGCCCAATCGGGAGGGAAACTAATGAAAAACTGTTTTTT. The variable domain in full, completed from reference TRBV5-5 and TRBJ1-4, reads DAGVTQSPTHLIKTRGQQVTLRCSPISGHKSVSWYQQVLGQGPQFIFQYYEKEERGRGNFPDRFSARQFPNYSSELNVNALLLGDSALYLCASSPIGRETNEKLFFGSGTQLSVL.